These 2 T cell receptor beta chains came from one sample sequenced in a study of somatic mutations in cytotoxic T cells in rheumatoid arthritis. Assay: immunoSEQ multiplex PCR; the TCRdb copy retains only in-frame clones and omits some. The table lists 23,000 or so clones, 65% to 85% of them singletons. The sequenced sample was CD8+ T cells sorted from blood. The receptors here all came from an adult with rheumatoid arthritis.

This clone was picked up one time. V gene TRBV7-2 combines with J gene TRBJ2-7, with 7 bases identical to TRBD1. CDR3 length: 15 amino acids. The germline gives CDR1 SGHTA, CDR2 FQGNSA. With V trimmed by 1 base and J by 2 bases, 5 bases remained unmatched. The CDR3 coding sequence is TGTGCCAGCAGCTTAGGGACCGGGACAGCCTACGAGCAGTACTTC. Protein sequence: CASSLGTGTAYEQYF.

CDR3 bases: TGTGCCAGCAGCTTAATGGGCGGGGGCCGCTCCTACAATGAGCAGTTCTTC. Amino acids: CASSLMGGGRSYNEQFF. V is TRBV11-2 and J is TRBJ2-1; possibly TRBD2 for D (7 bases). Per germline, CDR1 SGHAT and CDR2 FQNNGV. The V gene lost 2 bases and the J gene lost 0 bases, with 14 bases spanning the gap. The CDR3 runs to 17 residues. The full variable domain, completed using reference TRBV11-2 and TRBJ2-1, is EAGVAQSPRYKIIEKRQSVAFWCNPISGHATLYWYQQILGQGPKLLIQFQNNGVVDDSQLPKDRFSAERLKGVDSTLKIQPAKLEDSAVYLCASSLMGGGRSYNEQFFGPGTRLTVL.